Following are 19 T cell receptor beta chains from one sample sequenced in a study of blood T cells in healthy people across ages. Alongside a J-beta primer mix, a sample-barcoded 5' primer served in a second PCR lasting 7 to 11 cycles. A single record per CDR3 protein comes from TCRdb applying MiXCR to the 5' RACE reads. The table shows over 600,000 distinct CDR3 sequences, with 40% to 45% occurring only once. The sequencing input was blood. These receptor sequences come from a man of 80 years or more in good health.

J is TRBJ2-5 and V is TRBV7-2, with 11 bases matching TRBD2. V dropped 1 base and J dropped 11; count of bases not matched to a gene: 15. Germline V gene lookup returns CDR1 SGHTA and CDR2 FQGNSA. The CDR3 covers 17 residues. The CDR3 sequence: CASSLGMLAGGPGEQYF. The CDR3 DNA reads TGTGCCAGCAGCTTAGGGATGTTAGCGGGGGGGCCGGGTGAGCAGTACTTC.

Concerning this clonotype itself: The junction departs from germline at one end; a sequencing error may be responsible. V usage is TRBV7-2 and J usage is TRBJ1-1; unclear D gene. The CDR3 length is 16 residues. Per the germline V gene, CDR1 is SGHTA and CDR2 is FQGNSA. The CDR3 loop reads CASSADPGGPVMTQYF. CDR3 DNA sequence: TGTGCCAGCAGCGCAGACCCGGGAGGGCCCGTTATGACCCAGTACTTT.

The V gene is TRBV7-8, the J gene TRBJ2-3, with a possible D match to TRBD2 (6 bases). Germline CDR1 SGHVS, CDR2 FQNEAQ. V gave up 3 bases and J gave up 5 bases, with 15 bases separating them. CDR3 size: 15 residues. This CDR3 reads CASSFDGRGGDTQYF. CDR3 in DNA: TGTGCCAGCAGCTTTGACGGTCGGGGAGGAGATACGCAGTATTTT.

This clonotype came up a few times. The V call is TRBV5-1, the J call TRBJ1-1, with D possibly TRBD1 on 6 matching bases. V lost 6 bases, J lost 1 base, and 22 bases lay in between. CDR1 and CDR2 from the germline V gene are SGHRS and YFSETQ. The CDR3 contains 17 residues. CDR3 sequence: CASTLMTGGAGNTEAFF. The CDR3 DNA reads TGCGCCAGCACTCTAATGACCGGGGGCGCCGGGAACACTGAAGCTTTCTTT. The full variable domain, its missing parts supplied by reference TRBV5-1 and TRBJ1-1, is KAGVTQTPRYLIKTRGQQVTLSCSPISGHRSVSWYQQTPGQGLQFLFEYFSETQRNKGNFPGRFSGRQFSNSRSEMNVSTLELGDSALYLCASTLMTGGAGNTEAFFGQGTRLTVV.

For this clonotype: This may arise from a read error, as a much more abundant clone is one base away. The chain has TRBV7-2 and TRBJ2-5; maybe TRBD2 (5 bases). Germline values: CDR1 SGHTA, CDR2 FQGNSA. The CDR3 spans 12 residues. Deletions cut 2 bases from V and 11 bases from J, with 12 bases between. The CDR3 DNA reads TGTGCCAGCAGCTTATCCCCCTGGGAGCAGTACTTC. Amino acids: CASSLSPWEQYF.

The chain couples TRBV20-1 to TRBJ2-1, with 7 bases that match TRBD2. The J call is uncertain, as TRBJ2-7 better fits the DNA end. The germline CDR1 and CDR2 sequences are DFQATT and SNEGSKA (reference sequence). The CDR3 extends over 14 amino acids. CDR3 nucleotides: TGCGTCCACGCGGCTAGCGGAGCCTACAATGAGCAGTACTTC. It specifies CVHAASGAYNEQYF.

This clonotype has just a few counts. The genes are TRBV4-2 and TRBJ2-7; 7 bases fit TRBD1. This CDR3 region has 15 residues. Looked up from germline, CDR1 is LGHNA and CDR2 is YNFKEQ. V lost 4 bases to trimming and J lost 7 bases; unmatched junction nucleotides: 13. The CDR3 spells CASSRGTVNHNEQYF. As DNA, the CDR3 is TGTGCCAGCAGCCGGGGGACAGTCAATCACAATGAGCAGTACTTC.

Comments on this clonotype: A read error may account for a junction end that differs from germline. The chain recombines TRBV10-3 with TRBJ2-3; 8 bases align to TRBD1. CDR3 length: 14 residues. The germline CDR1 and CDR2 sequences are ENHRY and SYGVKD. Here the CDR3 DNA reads TGTGCCATCAGTGGGACAGGGAGAGGAGATACGCGGTATTTT. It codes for CAISGTGRGDTRYF.

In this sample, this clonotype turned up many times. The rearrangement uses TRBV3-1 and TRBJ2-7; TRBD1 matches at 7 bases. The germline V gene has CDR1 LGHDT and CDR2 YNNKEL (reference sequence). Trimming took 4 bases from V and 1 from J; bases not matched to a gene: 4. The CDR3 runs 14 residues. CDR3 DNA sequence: TGTGCCAGCAGCCGACAGGGATCATCCTACGAGCAGTACTTC. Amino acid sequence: CASSRQGSSYEQYF.

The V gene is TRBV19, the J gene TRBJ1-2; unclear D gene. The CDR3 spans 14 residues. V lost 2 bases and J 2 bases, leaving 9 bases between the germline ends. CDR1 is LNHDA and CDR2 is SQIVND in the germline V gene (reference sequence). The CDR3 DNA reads TGTGCCAGTAGTATATACAGTGAAAACTATGGCTACACCTTC. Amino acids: CASSIYSENYGYTF. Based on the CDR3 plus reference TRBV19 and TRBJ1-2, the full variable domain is DGGITQSPKYLFRKEGQNVTLSCEQNLNHDAMYWYRQDPGQGLRLIYYSQIVNDFQKGDIAEGYSVSREKKESFPLTVTSAQKNPTAFYLCASSIYSENYGYTFGSGTRLTVV.

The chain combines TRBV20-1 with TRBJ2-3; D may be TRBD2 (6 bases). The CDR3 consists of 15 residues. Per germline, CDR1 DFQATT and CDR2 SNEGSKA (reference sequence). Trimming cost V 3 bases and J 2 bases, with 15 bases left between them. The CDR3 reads CSASDLRELTDTQYF. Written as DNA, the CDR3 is TGCAGTGCTAGCGATCTCCGGGAGCTCACAGATACGCAGTATTTT.

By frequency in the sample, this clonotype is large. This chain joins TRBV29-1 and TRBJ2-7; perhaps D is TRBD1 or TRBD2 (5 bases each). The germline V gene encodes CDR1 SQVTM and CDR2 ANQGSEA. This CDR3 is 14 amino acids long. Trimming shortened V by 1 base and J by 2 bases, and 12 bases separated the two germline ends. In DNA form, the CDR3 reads TGCAGCGTTGAAGCCTCGGGGACCCCCTACGAGCAGTACTTC. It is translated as CSVEASGTPYEQYF.

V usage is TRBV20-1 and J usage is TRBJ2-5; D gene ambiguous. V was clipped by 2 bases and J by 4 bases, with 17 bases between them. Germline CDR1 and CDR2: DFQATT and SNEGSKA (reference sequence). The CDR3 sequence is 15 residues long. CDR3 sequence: CSARSTPGGVETQYF. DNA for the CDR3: TGCAGTGCTAGATCCACACCCGGTGGTGTAGAGACCCAGTACTTC.

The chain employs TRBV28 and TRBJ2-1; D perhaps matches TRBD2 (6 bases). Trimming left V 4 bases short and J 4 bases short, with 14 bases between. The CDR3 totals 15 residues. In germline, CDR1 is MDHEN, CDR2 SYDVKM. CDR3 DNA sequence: TGTGCCAGCAGTTCCCAGGGACTGCTGTACAATGAGCAGTTCTTC. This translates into CASSSQGLLYNEQFF.

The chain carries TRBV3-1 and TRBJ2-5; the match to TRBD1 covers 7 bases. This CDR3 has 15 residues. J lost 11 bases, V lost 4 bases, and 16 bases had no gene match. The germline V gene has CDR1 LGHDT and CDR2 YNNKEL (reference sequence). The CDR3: CASSLRTGRVGEQYF. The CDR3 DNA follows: TGTGCCAGCAGCCTACGGACAGGAAGGGTTGGAGAGCAGTACTTC.

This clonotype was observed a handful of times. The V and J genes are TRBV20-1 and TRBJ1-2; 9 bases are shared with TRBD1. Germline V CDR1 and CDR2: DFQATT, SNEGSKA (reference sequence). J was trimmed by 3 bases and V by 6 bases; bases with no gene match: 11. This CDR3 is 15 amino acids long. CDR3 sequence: CSAKQGARIDYGYTF. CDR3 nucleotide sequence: TGCAGTGCAAAACAGGGGGCGCGTATTGACTATGGCTACACCTTC.

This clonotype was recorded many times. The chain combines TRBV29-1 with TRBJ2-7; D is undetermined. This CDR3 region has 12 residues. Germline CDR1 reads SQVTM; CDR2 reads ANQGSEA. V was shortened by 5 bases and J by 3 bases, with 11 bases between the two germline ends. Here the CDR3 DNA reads TGCAGCGTTATCTGGGGTAACTACGAGCAGTACTTC. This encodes CSVIWGNYEQYF.

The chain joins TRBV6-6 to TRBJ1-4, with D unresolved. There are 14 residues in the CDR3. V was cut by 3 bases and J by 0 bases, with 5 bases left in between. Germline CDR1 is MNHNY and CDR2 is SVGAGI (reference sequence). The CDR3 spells CASSYGATNEKLFF. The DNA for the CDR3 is TGTGCCAGCAGTTATGGAGCAACTAATGAAAAACTGTTTTTT.

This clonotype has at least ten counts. The CDR3 region has the DNA TGCGCCAGCAGCCAGGACAGTCTGTCCTACGAGCAGTACTTC. Protein sequence: CASSQDSLSYEQYF. This chain links TRBV4-3 with TRBJ2-7; a weak D match, TRBD1 (6 bases). Looked up from germline, CDR1 is LGHNA and CDR2 is YSLEER. With 3 bases removed from V and 1 base from J, the gap between germline ends came to 10 bases. This CDR3 spans 14 amino acids.